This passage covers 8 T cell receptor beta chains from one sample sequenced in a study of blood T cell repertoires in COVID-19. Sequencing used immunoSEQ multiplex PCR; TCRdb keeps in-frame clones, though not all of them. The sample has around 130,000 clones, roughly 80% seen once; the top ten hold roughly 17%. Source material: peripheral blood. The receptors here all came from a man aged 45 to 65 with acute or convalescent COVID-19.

The CDR3 nucleotides read TGCGCCAGCAGCTTGGGGGCAGGGTCGGACTATGGCTACACCTTC. Encoded protein: CASSLGAGSDYGYTF. The J gene is TRBJ1-2, the V gene TRBV5-1; D might be TRBD1 (5 bases). There are 15 residues in the CDR3. Germline V gives CDR1 SGHRS, CDR2 YFSETQ. Trimming pared 0 bases from V and 3 bases from J, leaving 12 bases between.

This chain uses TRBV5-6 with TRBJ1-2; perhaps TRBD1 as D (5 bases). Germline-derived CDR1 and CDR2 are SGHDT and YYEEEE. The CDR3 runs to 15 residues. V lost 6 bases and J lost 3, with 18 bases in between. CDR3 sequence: CASTPDGGGDYGYTF. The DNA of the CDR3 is TGTGCCAGCACCCCCGACGGGGGTGGGGACTATGGCTACACCTTC.

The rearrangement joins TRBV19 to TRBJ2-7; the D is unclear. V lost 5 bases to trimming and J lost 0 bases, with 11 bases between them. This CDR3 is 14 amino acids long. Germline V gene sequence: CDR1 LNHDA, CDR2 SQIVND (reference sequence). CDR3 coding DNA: TGTGCCAGTAGTCCCCAGCAGGTCTCCTACGAGCAGTACTTC. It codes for CASSPQQVSYEQYF. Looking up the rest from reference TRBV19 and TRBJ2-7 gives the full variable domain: DGGITQSPKYLFRKEGQNVTLSCEQNLNHDAMYWYRQDPGQGLRLIYYSQIVNDFQKGDIAEGYSVSREKKESFPLTVTSAQKNPTAFYLCASSPQQVSYEQYFGPGTRLTVT.

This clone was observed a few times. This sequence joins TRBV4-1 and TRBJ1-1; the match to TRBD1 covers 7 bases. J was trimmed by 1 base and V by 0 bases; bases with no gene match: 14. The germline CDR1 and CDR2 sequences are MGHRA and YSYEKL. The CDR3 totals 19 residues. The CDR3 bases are TGCGCCAGCAGCCAAGATCTAACGGACAGGTGGGGGCGGAACACTGAAGCTTTCTTT. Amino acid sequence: CASSQDLTDRWGRNTEAFF.

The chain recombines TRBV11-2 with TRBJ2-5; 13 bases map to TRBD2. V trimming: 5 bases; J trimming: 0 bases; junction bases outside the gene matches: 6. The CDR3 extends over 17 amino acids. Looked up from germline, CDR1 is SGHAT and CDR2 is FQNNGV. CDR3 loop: CASSRPTSGGDQETQYF. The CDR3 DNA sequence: TGTGCCAGCAGCCGCCCAACTAGCGGGGGGGACCAAGAGACCCAGTACTTC.

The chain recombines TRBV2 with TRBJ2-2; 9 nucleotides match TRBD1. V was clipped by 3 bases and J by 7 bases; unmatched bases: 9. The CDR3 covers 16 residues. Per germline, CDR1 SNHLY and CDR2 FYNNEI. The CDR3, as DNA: TGTGCCAGCAGTGATATCGGGACAGGGAGCCTCGGGGAGCTGTTTTTT. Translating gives CASSDIGTGSLGELFF. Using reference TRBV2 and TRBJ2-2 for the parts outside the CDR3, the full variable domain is EPEVTQTPSHQVTQMGQEVILRCVPISNHLYFYWYRQILGQKVEFLVSFYNNEISEKSEIFDDQFSVERPDGSNFTLKIRSTKLEDSAMYFCASSDIGTGSLGELFFGEGSRLTVL.

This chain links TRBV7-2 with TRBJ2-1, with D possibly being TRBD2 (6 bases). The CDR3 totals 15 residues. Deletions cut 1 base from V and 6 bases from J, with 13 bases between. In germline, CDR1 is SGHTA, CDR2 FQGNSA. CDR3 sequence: CASSLGGVASNEQFF. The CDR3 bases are TGTGCCAGCAGCTTAGGGGGGGTAGCGTCCAATGAGCAGTTCTTC.

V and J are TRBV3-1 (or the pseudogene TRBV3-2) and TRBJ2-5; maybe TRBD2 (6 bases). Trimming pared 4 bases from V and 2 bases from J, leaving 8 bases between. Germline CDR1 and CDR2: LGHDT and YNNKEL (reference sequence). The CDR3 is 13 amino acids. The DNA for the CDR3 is TGTGCCAGCAGCCCCGGGACTCAAGAGACCCAGTACTTC. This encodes CASSPGTQETQYF.